This T cell receptor (beta chain) was sequenced for a study of identical twins. Each CDR3 protein gets one entry after TCRdb re-called the 5' RACE reads with MiXCR. The table lists hundreds of thousands of distinct CDR3 sequences, 24% of them singletons. This clonotype has only a few counts. V gave up 1 base and J gave up 0 bases, with 16 bases separating them. The CDR3 is 18 residues long. Per germline, CDR1 LGHDT and CDR2 YNNKEL (reference sequence). This sample also belongs to another study, concerning T cells expressing NK-cell markers.

The clonotype was recovered from a woman under 30 in good health. V and J are TRBV3-1 and TRBJ2-4; no reliable D call. Sequencing used CD4+ T cells sorted from blood. The CDR3 DNA is TGTGCCAGCAGCCAAGTTCGATCCAGCGTGAAAGCCAAAAACATTCAGTACTTC. It specifies CASSQVRSSVKAKNIQYF. The full variable domain, completed using reference TRBV3-1 and TRBJ2-4, is DTAVSQTPKYLVTQMGNDKSIKCEQNLGHDTMYWYKQDSKKFLKIMFSYNNKELIINETVPNRFSPKSPDKAHLNLHINSLELGDSAVYFCASSQVRSSVKAKNIQYFGAGTRLSVL.